This T cell receptor (beta chain) was recorded in a study of blood T cell repertoires in COVID-19. Per the original methods: Cell counts per sample came from amplifying reference gene primers. Assay used: immunoSEQ multiplex PCR; TCRdb lists only in-frame clones, some missing. The V and J calls and clone size come from that table; D and trimming were worked out from the DNA. The profile shows around 260,000 clones, around 87% of them singletons. CDR3 size: 11 residues. The germline V gene encodes CDR1 ENHRY and CDR2 SYGVKD. Trimming left V 6 bases short and J 6 bases short, with 8 bases between. The sample comprised peripheral blood. J is TRBJ1-2 and V is TRBV10-3; TRBD1 is a possible D gene (6 bases). The sequence derives from a woman aged 50 to 60 with acute or convalescent COVID-19. CDR3 residues: CAIRQGDGYTF. The CDR3 DNA reads TGTGCCATCAGACAGGGAGATGGCTACACCTTC.